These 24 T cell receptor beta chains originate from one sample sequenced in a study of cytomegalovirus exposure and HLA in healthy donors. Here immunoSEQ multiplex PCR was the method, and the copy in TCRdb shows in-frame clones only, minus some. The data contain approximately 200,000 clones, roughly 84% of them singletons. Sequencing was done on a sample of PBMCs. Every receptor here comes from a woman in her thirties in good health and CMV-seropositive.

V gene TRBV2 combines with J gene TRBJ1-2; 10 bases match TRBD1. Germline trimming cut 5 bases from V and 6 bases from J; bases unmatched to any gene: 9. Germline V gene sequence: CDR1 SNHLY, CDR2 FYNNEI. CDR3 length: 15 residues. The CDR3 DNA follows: TGTGCCAGCAGTTCCGGGACAGGGGCGCAAAATGGCTACACCTTC. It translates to CASSSGTGAQNGYTF.

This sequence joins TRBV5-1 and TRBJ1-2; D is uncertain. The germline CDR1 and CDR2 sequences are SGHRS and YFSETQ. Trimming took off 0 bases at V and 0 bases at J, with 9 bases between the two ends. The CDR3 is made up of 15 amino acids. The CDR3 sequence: CASSLALAANYGYTF. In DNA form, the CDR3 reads TGCGCCAGCAGCTTGGCCCTGGCAGCTAACTATGGCTACACCTTC.

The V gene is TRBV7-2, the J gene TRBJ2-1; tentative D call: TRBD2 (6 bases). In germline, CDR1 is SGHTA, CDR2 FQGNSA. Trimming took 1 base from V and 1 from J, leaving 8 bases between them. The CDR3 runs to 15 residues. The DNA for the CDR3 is TGTGCCAGCAGCTTAGGAGGGAGGTCCTACAATGAGCAGTTCTTC. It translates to CASSLGGRSYNEQFF.

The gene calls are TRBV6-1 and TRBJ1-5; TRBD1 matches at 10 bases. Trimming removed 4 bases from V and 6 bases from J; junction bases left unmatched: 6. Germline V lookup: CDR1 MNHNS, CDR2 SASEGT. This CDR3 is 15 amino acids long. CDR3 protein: CASSGGQGPSQPQHF. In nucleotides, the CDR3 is TGTGCCAGCAGTGGGGGACAGGGGCCATCTCAGCCCCAGCATTTT.

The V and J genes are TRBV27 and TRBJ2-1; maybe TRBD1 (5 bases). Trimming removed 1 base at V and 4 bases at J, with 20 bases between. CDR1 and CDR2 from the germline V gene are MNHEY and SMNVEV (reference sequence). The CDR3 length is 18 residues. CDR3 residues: CASSLLTGRGLIYNEQFF. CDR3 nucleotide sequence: TGTGCCAGCAGTTTATTGACCGGAAGGGGCCTAATTTACAATGAGCAGTTCTTC.

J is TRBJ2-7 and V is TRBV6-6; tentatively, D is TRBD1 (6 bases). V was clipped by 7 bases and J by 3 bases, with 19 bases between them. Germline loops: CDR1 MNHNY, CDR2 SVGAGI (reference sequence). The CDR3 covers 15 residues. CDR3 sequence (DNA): TGTGCCAGCACTCAAGGGGACATCCGAGGCTACGAGCAGTACTTC. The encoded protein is CASTQGDIRGYEQYF.

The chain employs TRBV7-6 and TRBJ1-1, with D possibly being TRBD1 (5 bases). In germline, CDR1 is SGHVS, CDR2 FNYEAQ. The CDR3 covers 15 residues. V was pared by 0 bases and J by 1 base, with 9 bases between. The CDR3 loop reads CASSLAVGGNTEAFF. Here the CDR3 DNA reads TGTGCCAGCAGCTTAGCGGTGGGGGGGAACACTGAAGCTTTCTTT.

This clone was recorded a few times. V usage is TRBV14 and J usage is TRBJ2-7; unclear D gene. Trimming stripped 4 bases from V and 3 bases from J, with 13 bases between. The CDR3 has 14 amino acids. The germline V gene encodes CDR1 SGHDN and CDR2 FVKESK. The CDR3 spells CASSLVSRVYEQYF. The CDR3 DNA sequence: TGTGCCAGCAGCCTCGTTTCGAGAGTCTACGAGCAGTACTTC. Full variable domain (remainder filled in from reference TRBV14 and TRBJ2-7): EAGVTQFPSHSVIEKGQTVTLRCDPISGHDNLYWYRRVMGKEIKFLLHFVKESKQDESGMPNNRFLAERTGGTYSTLKVQPAELEDSGVYFCASSLVSRVYEQYFGPGTRLTVT.

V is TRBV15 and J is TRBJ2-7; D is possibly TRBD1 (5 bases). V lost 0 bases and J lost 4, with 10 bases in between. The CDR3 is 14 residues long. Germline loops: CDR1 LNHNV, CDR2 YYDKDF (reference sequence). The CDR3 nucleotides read TGTGCCACCAGCAGAGATGGGCAGGGATACGAGCAGTACTTC. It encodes CATSRDGQGYEQYF.

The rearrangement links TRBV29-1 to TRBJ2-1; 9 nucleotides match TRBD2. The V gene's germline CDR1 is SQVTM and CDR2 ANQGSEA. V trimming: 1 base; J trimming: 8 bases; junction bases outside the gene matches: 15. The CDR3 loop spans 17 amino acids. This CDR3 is CSVEGTYGVAGEDEQFF. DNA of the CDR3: TGCAGCGTTGAAGGGACCTATGGAGTAGCGGGAGAGGATGAGCAGTTCTTC.

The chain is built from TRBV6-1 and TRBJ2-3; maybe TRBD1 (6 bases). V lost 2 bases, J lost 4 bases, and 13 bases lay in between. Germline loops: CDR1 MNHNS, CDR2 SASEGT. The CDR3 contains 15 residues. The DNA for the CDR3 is TGTGCCAGCAGTGAACAAGGCAGGGGTCCAGATACGCAGTATTTT. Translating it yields CASSEQGRGPDTQYF.

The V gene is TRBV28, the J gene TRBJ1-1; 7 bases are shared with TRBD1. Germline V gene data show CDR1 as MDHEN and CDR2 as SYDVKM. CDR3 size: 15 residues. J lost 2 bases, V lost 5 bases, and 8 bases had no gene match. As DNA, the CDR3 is TGTGCCAGCAGTCCCATACAGGGGACAAACACTGAAGCTTTCTTT. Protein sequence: CASSPIQGTNTEAFF.

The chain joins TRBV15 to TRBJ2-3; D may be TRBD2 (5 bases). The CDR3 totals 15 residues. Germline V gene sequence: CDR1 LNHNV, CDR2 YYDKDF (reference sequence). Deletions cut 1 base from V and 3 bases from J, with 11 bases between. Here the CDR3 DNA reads TGTGCCACCAGCAGAGTGAATACGGGGACAGATACGCAGTATTTT. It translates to CATSRVNTGTDTQYF. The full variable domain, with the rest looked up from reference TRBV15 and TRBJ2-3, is DAMVIQNPRYQVTQFGKPVTLSCSQTLNHNVMYWYQQKSSQAPKLLFHYYDKDFNNEADTPDNFQSRRPNTSFCFLDIRSPGLGDTAMYLCATSRVNTGTDTQYFGPGTRLTVL.

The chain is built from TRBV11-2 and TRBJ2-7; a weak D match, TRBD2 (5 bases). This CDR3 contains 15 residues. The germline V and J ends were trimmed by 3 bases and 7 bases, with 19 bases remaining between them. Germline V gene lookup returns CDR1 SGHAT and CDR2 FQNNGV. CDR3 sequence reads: CASSFLTGIPQEQYF. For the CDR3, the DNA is TGTGCCAGCAGCTTCCTTACCGGGATACCCCAGGAGCAGTACTTC.

In nucleotides, the CDR3 is TGCGCCAGCAGCCAAGATTGGAGAGTCGTGCGTTCCCTCAATGAGCAGTTCTTC. Its protein is CASSQDWRVVRSLNEQFF. The J gene is TRBJ2-1, the V gene TRBV4-1; no clear D. CDR1 MGHRA and CDR2 YSYEKL come from the germline V gene. Trimming left V 0 bases short and J 6 bases short, with 21 bases between. The CDR3 contains 18 residues.

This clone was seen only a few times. CDR3 coding DNA: TGTGCCAGCAGCTTTCCAGGGCCCTACGAGCAGTACTTC. As protein: CASSFPGPYEQYF. The gene calls are TRBV7-9 and TRBJ2-7, with D possibly being TRBD1 (5 bases). Germline V gives CDR1 SEHNR, CDR2 FQNEAQ (reference sequence). The CDR3 covers 13 residues. V was pared by 3 bases and J by 2 bases, with 8 bases between.

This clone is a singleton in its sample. The CDR3 bases are TGTGCCAGCTCCGGACAGGGAAGGGGAGGAAACACCATATATTTT. Its protein product is CASSGQGRGGNTIYF. The chain links TRBV6-6 to TRBJ1-3; 8 bases match TRBD1. This CDR3 has 15 amino acids. In germline, CDR1 is MNHNY, CDR2 SVGAGI (reference sequence). Unmatched junction bases numbered 10, after V lost 8 bases and J lost 4 bases.

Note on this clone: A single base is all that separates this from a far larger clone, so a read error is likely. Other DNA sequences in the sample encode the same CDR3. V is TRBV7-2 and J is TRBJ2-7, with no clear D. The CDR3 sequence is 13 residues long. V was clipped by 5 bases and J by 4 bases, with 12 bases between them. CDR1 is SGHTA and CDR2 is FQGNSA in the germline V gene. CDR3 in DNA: TGTGCCAGCAGCCAAGACTCCGGGTACGAGCAGTACTTC. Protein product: CASSQDSGYEQYF.

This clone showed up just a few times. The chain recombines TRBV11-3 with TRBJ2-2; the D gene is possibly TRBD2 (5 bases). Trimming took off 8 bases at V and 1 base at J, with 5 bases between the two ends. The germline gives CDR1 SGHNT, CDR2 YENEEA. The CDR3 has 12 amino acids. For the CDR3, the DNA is TGTGCCAGCGAGGGGAACACCGGGGAGCTGTTTTTT. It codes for CASEGNTGELFF. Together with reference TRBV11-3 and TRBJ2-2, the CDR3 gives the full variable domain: EAGVVQSPRYKIIEKKQPVAFWCNPISGHNTLYWYLQNLGQGPELLIRYENEEAVDDSQLPKDRFSAERLKGVDSTLKIQPAELGDSAVYLCASEGNTGELFFGEGSRLTVL.

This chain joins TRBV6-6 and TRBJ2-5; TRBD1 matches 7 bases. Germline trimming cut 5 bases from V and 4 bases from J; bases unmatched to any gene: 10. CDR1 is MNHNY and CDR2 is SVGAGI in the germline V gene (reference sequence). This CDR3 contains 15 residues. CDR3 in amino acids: CASSNFDRARETQYF. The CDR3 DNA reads TGTGCCAGCAGTAATTTCGACAGGGCCCGAGAGACCCAGTACTTC.

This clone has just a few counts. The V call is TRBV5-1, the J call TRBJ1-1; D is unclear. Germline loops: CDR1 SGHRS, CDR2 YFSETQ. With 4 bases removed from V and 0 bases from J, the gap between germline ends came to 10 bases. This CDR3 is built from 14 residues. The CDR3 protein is CASSRGDLNTEAFF. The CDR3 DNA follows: TGCGCCAGCAGCCGAGGTGATTTGAACACTGAAGCTTTCTTT.

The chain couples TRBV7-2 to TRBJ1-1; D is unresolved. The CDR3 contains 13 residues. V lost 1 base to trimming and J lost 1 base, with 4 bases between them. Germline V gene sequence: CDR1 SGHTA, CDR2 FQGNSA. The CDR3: CASSLGRNTEAFF. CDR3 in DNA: TGTGCCAGCAGCTTAGGTAGGAACACTGAAGCTTTCTTT.

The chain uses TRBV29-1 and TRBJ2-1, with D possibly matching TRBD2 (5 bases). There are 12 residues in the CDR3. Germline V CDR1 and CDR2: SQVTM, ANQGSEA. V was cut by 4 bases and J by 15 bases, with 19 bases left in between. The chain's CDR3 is CSVVSEASPPFF. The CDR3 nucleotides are TGCAGCGTTGTGTCAGAGGCTAGCCCCCCGTTCTTC.

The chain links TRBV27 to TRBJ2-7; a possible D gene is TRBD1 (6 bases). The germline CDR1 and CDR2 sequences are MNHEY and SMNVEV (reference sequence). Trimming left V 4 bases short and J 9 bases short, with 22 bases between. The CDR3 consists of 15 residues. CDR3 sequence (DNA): TGTGCCAGCAGTTCCACTCTGGACAGACCCCTCCGGCAGTACTTC. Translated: CASSSTLDRPLRQYF.